This record covers a single T cell receptor (beta chain). Antigen: not known. The germline gives CDR1 SEHNR, CDR2 FQNEAQ (reference sequence). The CDR3 covers 14 residues. Trimming removed 5 bases from V and 1 base from J, with 11 bases in between. Amplification by 5'RACE using constant-segment primers produced TCR alpha and TCR beta cDNA libraries that carried sample barcodes and UMIs. Each CDR3 protein is one row after TCRdb ran MiXCR on the 5' RACE reads. The sample has 35,000 to 50,000 distinct CDR3 sequences, about 6% seen once. The data belong to a study of T-cell memory formation after mild COVID-19. Study-level background: The study found TCR clusters largely donor specific. Overall study results and limits: Whereas later expanders leaned CD4+, clones contracting day 15 to 85 showed a balanced CD4/CD8 makeup.

The chain has TRBV7-9 and TRBJ1-1; D unclear. Source material: PBMCs or a T cell subset sorted from them (not recorded which). The source of this sequence is an adult who had mild COVID-19 (a few samples of this study predate the infection). Cell type and time point are not known. The CDR3 DNA is TGTGCCAGCAGCCGACTAGGAGGGAACACTGAAGCTTTCTTT. As protein: CASSRLGGNTEAFF.